Here is one T cell receptor beta chain with its context. What it binds is not known. This CDR3 region has 16 residues. V was clipped by 0 bases and J by 5 bases; unmatched bases: 7. Germline CDR1 reads SGHNT; CDR2 reads YYREEE (reference sequence). Relapses following autologous stem cell transplantation were seen in all patients, with brentuximab vedotin exposure varying. Researchers used magnetic negative selection to pull out pure CD4+ T cells from thawed PBMCs. Best outcomes ranged across complete response, partial response and progressive disease. The record originates from a study of PD-1 blockade in classical Hodgkin lymphoma. Study-level information: A 3 mg/kg intravenous dose of nivolumab was received by patients every 2 weeks.

Sequenced by immunoSEQ multiplex PCR; TCRdb stores in-frame clones only, minus some. The sample gives about 30,000 clones, 85% of which show up once; 2% to 3% is in the top ten. Study results and caveats: Newly diagnosed patients were reported to start with lower TCR diversity than healthy donors. The study found complete responders had baseline diversity similar to newly diagnosed patients.

The V gene is TRBV5-4, the J gene TRBJ2-1; 8 nucleotides align to TRBD2. Here the sequenced sample was CD4+ T cells from blood, taken at baseline. The sequence derives from a human donor with classical Hodgkin lymphoma. The CDR3 is CASSLGGGRPHNEQFF. In nucleotides, the CDR3 is TGTGCCAGCAGCTTGGGGGGCGGGAGGCCCCACAATGAGCAGTTCTTC.